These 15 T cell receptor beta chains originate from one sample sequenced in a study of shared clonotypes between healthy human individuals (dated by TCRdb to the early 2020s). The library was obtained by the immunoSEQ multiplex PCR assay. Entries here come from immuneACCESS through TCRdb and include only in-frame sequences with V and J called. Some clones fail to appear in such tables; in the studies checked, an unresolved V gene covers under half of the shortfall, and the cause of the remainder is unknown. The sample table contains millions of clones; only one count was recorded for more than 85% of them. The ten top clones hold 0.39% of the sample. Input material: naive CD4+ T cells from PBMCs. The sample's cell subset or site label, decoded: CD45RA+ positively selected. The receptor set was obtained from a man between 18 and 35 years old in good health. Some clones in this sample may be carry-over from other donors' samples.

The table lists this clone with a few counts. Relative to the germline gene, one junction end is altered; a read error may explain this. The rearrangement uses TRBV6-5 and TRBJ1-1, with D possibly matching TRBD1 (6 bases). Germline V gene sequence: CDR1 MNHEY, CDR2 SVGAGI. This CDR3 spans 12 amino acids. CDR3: CASSSRDTEAFF. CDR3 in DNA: TGTGCCAGCAGTTCCCGGGACACAGAAGCTTTCTTT.

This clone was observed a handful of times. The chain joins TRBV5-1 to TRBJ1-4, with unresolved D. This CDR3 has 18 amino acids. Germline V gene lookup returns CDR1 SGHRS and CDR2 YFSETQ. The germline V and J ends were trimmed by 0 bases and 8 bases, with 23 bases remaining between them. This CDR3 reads CASSLAVGLGLDNEKLFF. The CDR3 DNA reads TGCGCCAGCAGCTTGGCCGTCGGTTTGGGGTTGGATAACGAAAAACTGTTTTTT.

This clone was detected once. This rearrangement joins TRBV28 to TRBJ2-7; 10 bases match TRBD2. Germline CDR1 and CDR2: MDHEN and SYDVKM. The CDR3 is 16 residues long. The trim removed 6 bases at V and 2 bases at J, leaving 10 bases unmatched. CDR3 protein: CASRSLGTSATYEQYF. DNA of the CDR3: TGTGCCAGCAGATCACTCGGGACTAGCGCTACCTACGAGCAGTACTTC.

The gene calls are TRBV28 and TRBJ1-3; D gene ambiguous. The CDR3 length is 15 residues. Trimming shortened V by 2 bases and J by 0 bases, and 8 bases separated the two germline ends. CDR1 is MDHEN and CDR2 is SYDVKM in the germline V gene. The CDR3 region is CASSLGLVSGNTIYF. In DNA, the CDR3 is TGTGCCAGCAGTTTAGGTTTGGTCTCTGGAAACACCATATATTTT.

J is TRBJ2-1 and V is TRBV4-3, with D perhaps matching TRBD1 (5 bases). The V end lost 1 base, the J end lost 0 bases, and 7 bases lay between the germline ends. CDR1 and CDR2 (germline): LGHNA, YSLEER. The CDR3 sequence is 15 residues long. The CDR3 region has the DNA TGCGCCAGCAGCCAAGGACAGAGCTCCTACAATGAGCAGTTCTTC. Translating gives CASSQGQSSYNEQFF.

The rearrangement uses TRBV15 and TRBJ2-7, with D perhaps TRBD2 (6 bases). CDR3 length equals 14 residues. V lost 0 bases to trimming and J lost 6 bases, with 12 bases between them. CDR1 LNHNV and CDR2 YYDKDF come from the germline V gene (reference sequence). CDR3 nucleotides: TGTGCCACCAGCAGAGATGGAGGGAGCGGCGAGCAGTACTTC. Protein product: CATSRDGGSGEQYF.

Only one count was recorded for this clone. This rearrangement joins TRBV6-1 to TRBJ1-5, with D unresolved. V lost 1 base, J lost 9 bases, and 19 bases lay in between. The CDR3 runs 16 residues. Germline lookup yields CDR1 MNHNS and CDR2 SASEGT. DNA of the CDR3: TGTGCCAGCAGTGAAGGCTTGATGGCCCCACGGCCGCCCCAGCATTTT. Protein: CASSEGLMAPRPPQHF.

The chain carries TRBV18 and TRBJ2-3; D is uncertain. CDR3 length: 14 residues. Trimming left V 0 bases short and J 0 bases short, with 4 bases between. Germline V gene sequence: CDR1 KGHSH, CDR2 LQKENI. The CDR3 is CASSPPDSTDTQYF. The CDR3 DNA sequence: TGTGCCAGCTCACCACCGGACAGCACAGATACGCAGTATTTT.

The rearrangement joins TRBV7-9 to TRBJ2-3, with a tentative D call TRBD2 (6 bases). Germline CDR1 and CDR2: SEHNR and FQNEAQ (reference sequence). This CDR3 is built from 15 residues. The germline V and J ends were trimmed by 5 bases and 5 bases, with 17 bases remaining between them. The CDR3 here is CASSPRDSRRDTQYF. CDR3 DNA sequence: TGTGCCAGCAGCCCCCGGGACTCTAGGAGAGATACGCAGTATTTT.

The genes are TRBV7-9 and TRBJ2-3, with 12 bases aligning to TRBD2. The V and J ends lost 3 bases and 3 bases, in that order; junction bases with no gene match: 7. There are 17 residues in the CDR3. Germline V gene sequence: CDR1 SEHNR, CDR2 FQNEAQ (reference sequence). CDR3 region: CASSLALAGGLTDTQYF. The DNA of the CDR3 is TGTGCCAGCAGCTTGGCGCTAGCGGGAGGGCTGACAGATACGCAGTATTTT. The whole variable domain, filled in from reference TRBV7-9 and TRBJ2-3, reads DTGVSQNPRHKITKRGQNVTFRCDPISEHNRLYWYRQTLGQGPEFLTYFQNEAQLEKSRLLSDRFSAERPKGSFSTLEIQRTEQGDSAMYLCASSLALAGGLTDTQYFGPGTRLTVL.

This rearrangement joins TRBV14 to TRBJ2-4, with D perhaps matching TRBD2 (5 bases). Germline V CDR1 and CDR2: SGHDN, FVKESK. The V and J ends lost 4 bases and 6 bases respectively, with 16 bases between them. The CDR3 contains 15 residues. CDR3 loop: CASSPSGTTRNIQYF. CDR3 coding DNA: TGTGCCAGCAGCCCAAGCGGTACAACAAGAAACATTCAGTACTTC.

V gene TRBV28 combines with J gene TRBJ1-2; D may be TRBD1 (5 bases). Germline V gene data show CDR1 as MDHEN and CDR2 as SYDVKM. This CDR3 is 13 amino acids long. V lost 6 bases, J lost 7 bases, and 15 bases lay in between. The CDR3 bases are TGTGCCAGCAGCCCCGGACGGGGGGGTGGCTACACCTTC. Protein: CASSPGRGGGYTF.

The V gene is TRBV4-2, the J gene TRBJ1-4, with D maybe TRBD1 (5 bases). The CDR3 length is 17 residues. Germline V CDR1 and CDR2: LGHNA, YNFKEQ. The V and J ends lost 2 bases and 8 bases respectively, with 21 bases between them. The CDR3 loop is CASSQITGGTAQEKLFF. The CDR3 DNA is TGTGCCAGCAGCCAAATAACCGGCGGGACGGCCCAAGAAAAACTGTTTTTT.

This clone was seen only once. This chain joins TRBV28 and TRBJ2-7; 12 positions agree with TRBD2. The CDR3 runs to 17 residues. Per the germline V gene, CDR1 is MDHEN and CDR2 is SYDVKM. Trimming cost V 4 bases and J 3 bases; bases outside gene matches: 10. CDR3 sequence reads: CASSWGPGLAGVYEQYF. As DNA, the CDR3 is TGTGCCAGCAGTTGGGGACCGGGACTAGCGGGTGTCTACGAGCAGTACTTC. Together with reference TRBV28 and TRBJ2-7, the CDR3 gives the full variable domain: DVKVTQSSRYLVKRTGEKVFLECVQDMDHENMFWYRQDPGLGLRLIYFSYDVKMKEKGDIPEGYSVSREKKERFSLILESASTNQTSMYLCASSWGPGLAGVYEQYFGPGTRLTVT.

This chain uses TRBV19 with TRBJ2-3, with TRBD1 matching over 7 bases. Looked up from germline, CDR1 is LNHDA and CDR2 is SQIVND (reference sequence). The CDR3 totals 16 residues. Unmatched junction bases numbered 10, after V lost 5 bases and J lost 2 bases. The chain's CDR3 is CASSLGTASITDTQYF. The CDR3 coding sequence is TGTGCCAGTAGTCTCGGGACAGCTAGTATCACAGATACGCAGTATTTT. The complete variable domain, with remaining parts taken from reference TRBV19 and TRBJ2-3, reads DGGITQSPKYLFRKEGQNVTLSCEQNLNHDAMYWYRQDPGQGLRLIYYSQIVNDFQKGDIAEGYSVSREKKESFPLTVTSAQKNPTAFYLCASSLGTASITDTQYFGPGTRLTVL.